This TCR beta chain came from a study of T cell repertoires in cytomegalovirus infection (dated 2019 in TCRdb). For context, the study as a whole: Donor HLA type was relevant to the analysis, because carriage of CMV infection together with the matching HLA type was indicated by public TCR beta signatures. General findings and caveats noted by the study authors: The ex vivo response was dominated by HLA-C-restricted CMV-specific TCR beta clonotypes, which also provided the single most frequent clonotype in two of eight donors. Cumulative frequency of public TCR beta family members discriminated carriers of CMV infection plus the relevant HLA type in this cohort and an independent roughly 330-donor cohort.

There are a few counts of this clonotype. Which antigen it targets is not known. No base qualities exist here, and no much larger clone lies one base off it. Sequencer: Illumina HiSeq 1500. In TCRdb, the public reads were trimmed at Q25 with fastp and aligned with MiXCR, with productive beta chains retained. Every entry covers one CDR3 protein and lists the most common genes and DNA from its rows. The sample has 300,000 to 450,000 distinct CDR3 sequences on record, around 18% of them singletons. The ten top clones hold roughly 9% of the sample. The CDR3 runs 15 amino acids, cysteine and phenylalanine included. The CDR3 DNA has 45 bases and is translated from base 1. V is shortened by 6 bases, J by 10 bases, and the region joining them spans 22 bases. CDR1 SGHAT and CDR2 FQNNGV are derived from the germline V gene.

The sample consisted of PBMCs. The chain is encoded by TRBV11-2 joined to TRBJ2-1, with TRBD2 perhaps the D gene, on 6 matching bases. This receptor was identified in a human donor in good health (CMV status not recorded). Some clones in this sample may be carry-over from other donors' samples. The CDR3 reads as follows: CASRQMAGRVWEQFF. The nucleotide sequence reads TGTGCCAGCAGACAAATGGCGGGGCGGGTCTGGGAGCAGTTCTTC. Reference TRBV11-2 and TRBJ2-1 proteins supply the regions before and after the CDR3; the full variable domain is: EAGVAQSPRYKIIEKRQSVAFWCNPISGHATLYWYQQILGQGPKLLIQFQNNGVVDDSQLPKDRFSAERLKGVDSTLKIQPAKLEDSAVYLCASRQMAGRVWEQFFGPGTRLTVL.